The sample holds a few counts of the clone carrying this T cell receptor (beta chain). The antigen is undetermined. The data stem from a study of CD8 T cells in ankylosing spondylitis. Study-wide points: The disease-linked clones had a CD8+ phenotype and low blood frequencies. Matched ankylosing spondylitis synovial fluid reportedly showed significant enrichment of disease-linked clones. Seemingly distinctive of ankylosing spondylitis blood was a TCR beta motif formed by eight highly homologous variants. Certain motif variants had earlier appeared in reactive arthritis synovial fluid and blood.

Looked up from germline, CDR1 is SGHRS and CDR2 is YFSETQ. This CDR3 spans 12 amino acids. V was shortened by 1 base and J by 6 bases, with 4 bases between the two germline ends. One entry per CDR3 protein results from TCRdb running MiXCR on the 5' RACE reads. The data show hundreds of thousands of distinct CDR3 sequences, 32% seen once. The V call is TRBV5-1, the J call TRBJ2-2, with D unresolved. Input material: blood, either unsorted or a sorted T cell fraction (not recorded which). The receptor comes from a male donor with ankylosing spondylitis or in good health (not recorded which). The CDR3 bases are TGCGCCAGCAGCTTGACAGCCGGGGAGCTGTTTTTT. Residues: CASSLTAGELFF.